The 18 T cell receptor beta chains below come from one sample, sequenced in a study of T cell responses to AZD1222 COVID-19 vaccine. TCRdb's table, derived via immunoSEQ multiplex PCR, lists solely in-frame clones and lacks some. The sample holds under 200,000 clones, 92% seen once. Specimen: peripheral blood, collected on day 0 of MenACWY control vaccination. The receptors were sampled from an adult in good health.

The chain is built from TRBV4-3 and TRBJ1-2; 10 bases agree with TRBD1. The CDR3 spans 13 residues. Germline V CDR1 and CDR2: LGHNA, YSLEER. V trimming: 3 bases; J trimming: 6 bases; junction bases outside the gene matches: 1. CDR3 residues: CASSQDRGNGYTF. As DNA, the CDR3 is TGCGCCAGCAGCCAGGACAGGGGGAATGGCTACACCTTC.

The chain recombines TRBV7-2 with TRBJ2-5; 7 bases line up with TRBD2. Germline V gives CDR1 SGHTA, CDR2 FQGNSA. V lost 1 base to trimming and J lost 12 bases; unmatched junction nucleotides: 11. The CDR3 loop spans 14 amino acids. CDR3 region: CASSLDRASGNKYF. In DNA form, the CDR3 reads TGTGCCAGCAGCTTAGATAGGGCTAGCGGTAATAAGTACTTC.

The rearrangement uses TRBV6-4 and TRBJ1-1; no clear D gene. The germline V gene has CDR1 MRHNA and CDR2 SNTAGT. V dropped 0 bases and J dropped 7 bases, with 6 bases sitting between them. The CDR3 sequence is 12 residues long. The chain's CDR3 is CASSDSWGEAFF. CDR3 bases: TGTGCCAGCAGTGACTCCTGGGGTGAAGCTTTCTTT.

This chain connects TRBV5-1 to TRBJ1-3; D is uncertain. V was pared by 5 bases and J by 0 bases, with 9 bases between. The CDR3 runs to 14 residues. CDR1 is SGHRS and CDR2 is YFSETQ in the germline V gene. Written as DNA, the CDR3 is TGCGCCAGCAGTATAACAGACTCTGGAAACACCATATATTTT. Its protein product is CASSITDSGNTIYF.

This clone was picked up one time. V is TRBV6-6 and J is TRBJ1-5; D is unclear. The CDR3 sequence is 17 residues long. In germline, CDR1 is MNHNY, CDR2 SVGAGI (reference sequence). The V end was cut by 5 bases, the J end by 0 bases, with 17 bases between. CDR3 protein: CASSLKHGGNSNQPQHF. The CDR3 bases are TGTGCCAGCAGTCTCAAACACGGAGGTAATAGCAATCAGCCCCAGCATTTT.

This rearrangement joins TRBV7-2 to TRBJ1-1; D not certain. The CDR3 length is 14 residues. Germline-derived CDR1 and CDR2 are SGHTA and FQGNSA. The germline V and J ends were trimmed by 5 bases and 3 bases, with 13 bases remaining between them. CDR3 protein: CASSPGRSYTEAFF. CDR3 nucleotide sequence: TGTGCCAGCAGCCCCGGGAGGTCGTACACTGAAGCTTTCTTT.

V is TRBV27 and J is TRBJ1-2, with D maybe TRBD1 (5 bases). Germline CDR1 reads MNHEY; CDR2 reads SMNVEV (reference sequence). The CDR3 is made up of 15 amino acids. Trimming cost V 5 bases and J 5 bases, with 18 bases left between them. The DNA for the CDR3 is TGTGCCAGCAGTCCACAGGCGAGTCACGTTTATGGCTACACCTTC. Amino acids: CASSPQASHVYGYTF.

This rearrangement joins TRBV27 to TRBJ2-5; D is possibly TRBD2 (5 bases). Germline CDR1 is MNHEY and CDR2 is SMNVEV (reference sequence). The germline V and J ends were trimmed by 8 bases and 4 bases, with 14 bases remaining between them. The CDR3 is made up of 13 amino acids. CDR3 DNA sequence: TGTGCCAGCTCAACGCGGGTTCGAGAGACCCAGTACTTC. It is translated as CASSTRVRETQYF.

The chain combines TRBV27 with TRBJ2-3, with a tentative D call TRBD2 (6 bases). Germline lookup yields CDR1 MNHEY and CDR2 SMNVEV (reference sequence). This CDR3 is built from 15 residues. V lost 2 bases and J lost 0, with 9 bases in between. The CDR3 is CASSLGTLSTDTQYF. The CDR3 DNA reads TGTGCCAGCAGTTTAGGGACTTTAAGCACAGATACGCAGTATTTT.

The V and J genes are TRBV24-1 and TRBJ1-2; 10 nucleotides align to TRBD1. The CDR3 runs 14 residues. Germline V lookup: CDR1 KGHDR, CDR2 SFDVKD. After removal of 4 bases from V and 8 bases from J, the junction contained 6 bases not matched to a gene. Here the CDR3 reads CATSDPTGGEGYTF. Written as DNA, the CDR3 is TGTGCCACCAGTGACCCGACAGGGGGCGAAGGCTACACCTTC.

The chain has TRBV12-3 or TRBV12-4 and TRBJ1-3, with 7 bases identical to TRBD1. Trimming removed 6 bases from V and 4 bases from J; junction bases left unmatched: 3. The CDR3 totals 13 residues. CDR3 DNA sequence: TGTGCCAGCAGCCCGGGACAGGGAAACACCATATATTTT. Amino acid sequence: CASSPGQGNTIYF.

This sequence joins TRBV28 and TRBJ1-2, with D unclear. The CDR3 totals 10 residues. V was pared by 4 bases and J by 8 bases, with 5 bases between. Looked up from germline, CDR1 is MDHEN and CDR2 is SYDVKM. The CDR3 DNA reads TGTGCCAGCAGTTCGCGCGGCTACACCTTC. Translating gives CASSSRGYTF.

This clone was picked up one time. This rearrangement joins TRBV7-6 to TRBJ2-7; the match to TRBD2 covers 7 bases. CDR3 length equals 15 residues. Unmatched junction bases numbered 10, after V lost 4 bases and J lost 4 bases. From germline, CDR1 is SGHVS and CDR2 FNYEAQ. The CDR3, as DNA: TGTGCCAGCAGCTACAGTCCGGGGGGAATGTACGAGCAGTACTTC. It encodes CASSYSPGGMYEQYF.

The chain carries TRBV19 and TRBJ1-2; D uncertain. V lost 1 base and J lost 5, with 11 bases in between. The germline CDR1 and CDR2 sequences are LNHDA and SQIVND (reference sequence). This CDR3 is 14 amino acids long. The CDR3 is CASSIVGKGYGYTF. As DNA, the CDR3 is TGTGCCAGTAGTATAGTAGGGAAGGGATATGGCTACACCTTC. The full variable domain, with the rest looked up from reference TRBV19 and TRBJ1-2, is DGGITQSPKYLFRKEGQNVTLSCEQNLNHDAMYWYRQDPGQGLRLIYYSQIVNDFQKGDIAEGYSVSREKKESFPLTVTSAQKNPTAFYLCASSIVGKGYGYTFGSGTRLTVV.

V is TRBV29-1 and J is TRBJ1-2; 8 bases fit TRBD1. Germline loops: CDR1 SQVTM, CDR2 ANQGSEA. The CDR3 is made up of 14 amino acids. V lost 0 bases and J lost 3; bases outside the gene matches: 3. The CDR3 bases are TGCAGCGTTGAAGATTCGGACAGGGACTATGGCTACACCTTC. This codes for CSVEDSDRDYGYTF. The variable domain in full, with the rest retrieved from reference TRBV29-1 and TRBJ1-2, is SAVISQKPSRDICQRGTSLTIQCQVDSQVTMMFWYRQQPGQSLTLIATANQGSEATYESGFVIDKFPISRPNLTFSTLTVSNMSPEDSSIYLCSVEDSDRDYGYTFGSGTRLTVV.

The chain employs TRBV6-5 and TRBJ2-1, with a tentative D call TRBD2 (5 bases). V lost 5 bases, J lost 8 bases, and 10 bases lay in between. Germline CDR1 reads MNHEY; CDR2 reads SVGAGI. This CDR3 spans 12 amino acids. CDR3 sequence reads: CASSRSGHEQFF. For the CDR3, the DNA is TGTGCCAGCAGTAGGAGCGGCCATGAGCAGTTCTTC.

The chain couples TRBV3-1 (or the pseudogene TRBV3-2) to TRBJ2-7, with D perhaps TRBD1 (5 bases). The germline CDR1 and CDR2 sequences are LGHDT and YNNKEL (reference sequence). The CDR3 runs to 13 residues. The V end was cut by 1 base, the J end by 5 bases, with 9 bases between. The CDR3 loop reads CASSQGKGNEQYF. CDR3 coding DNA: TGTGCCAGCAGCCAAGGTAAGGGGAACGAGCAGTACTTC.

CDR3 DNA sequence: TGTGCCAGCGGGACACTTGGTACGAATGAAAAACTGTTTTTT. This sequence encodes CASGTLGTNEKLFF. The J gene is TRBJ1-4, the V gene TRBV27; maybe TRBD1 (6 bases). Trimming cost V 8 bases and J 5 bases, with 15 bases left between them. Germline CDR1 reads MNHEY; CDR2 reads SMNVEV (reference sequence). The CDR3 totals 14 residues.